The 9 T cell receptor beta chains below all came from one sample that was sequenced in a study of T cells after yellow fever vaccination. MiXCR, run by TCRdb on the 5' RACE reads, gives a single entry per CDR3 protein. The table lists roughly 310,000 distinct CDR3 sequences, 8.5% to 10% of them singletons. Sample: PBMCs, taken on the day of the first yellow fever vaccination. The receptors derive from a man aged 18 to 30 who received the YFV17D yellow fever vaccine.

The table lists this clonotype with a few counts. The chain carries TRBV10-3 and TRBJ2-7; a weak D match, TRBD1 (6 bases). Germline CDR1 and CDR2: ENHRY and SYGVKD. V lost 4 bases and J 2 bases, leaving 6 bases between the germline ends. The CDR3 spans 12 residues. The CDR3 region has the DNA TGTGCCATCAGTGGGACAGCCTACGAGCAGTACTTC. Encoded protein: CAISGTAYEQYF.

CDR3 region: CASRAWDQRGADTQYF. The CDR3 bases are TGTGCCAGCAGGGCCTGGGATCAGAGAGGGGCAGATACGCAGTATTTT. V gene TRBV6-1 combines with J gene TRBJ2-3; D tentatively reads TRBD1 or TRBD2 (5 bases each). V was clipped by 6 bases and J by 4 bases, with 20 bases between them. This CDR3 has 16 residues. Germline lookup yields CDR1 MNHNS and CDR2 SASEGT.

This clonotype showed up just a few times. CDR3: CATSRSPQETQYF. For the CDR3, the DNA is TGTGCCACCAGCAGAAGTCCCCAAGAGACCCAGTACTTC. V and J are TRBV15 and TRBJ2-5; no clear D. This CDR3 region has 13 residues. Germline-derived CDR1 and CDR2 are LNHNV and YYDKDF (reference sequence). V dropped 2 bases and J dropped 1 base, with 5 bases sitting between them.

There are many counts of this clonotype. This rearrangement joins TRBV6-2 or TRBV6-3 to TRBJ2-7; D not resolved. Trimming stripped 2 bases from V and 4 bases from J, with 12 bases between. CDR1 is MNHEY and CDR2 is SVGEGT in the germline V gene. The CDR3 runs 14 residues. CDR3 in DNA: TGTGCCAGCAGTTACCGGGCAGGTGGATACGAGCAGTACTTC. Its protein is CASSYRAGGYEQYF.

There are a few counts of this clonotype. The chain recombines TRBV20-1 with TRBJ1-1; no clear D. V lost 1 base and J lost 8, with 11 bases in between. Germline loops: CDR1 DFQATT, CDR2 SNEGSKA (reference sequence). This CDR3 comprises 12 residues. The DNA of the CDR3 is TGCAGTGCTAGAGTGATGGGGATGGAAGCTTTCTTT. Residues: CSARVMGMEAFF.

This clonotype has ten or more counts. The chain recombines TRBV14 with TRBJ1-1; a weak D match, TRBD1 (6 bases). From germline, CDR1 is SGHDN and CDR2 FVKESK. Trimming left V 4 bases short and J 4 bases short, with 13 bases between. The length of the CDR3 is 14 residues. The CDR3 loop is CASSPIQGPTEAFF. The CDR3 bases are TGTGCCAGCAGCCCAATCCAGGGGCCCACTGAAGCTTTCTTT.

This sequence joins TRBV5-1 and TRBJ2-1; a possible D gene is TRBD1 (6 bases). CDR1 is SGHRS, CDR2 YFSETQ, per germline. This CDR3 has 13 amino acids. V lost 4 bases and J 10 bases, leaving 15 bases between the germline ends. The CDR3 loop is CASSVDRFGEQFF. The CDR3 coding sequence is TGCGCCAGCAGCGTCGACAGGTTTGGGGAGCAGTTCTTC.

This clonotype came up a few times. The chain combines TRBV7-9 with TRBJ1-2; D remains unclear. V lost 6 bases to trimming and J lost 8 bases, with 22 bases between them. Germline lookup yields CDR1 SEHNR and CDR2 FQNEAQ (reference sequence). The CDR3 runs to 15 residues. This CDR3 is CASRPTGSSPNGYTF. For the CDR3, the DNA is TGTGCCAGCAGGCCGACGGGATCCTCCCCAAACGGCTACACCTTC.

This clonotype was counted ten times or more. The CDR3 region is CASSRQGDSPLHF. In DNA, the CDR3 is TGTGCCAGCAGCCGACAGGGGGATTCACCCCTCCACTTT. This chain connects TRBV7-2 to TRBJ1-6; 9 nucleotides align to TRBD1. This CDR3 is built from 13 residues. Germline V gene sequence: CDR1 SGHTA, CDR2 FQGNSA. V dropped 5 bases and J dropped 8; count of bases not matched to a gene: 1.